These 4 T cell receptor beta chains originate from one sample sequenced in a study of PD-L1 blockade in urothelial cancer. Time point noted: pretreatment peripheral blood. Only in-frame clones appear in the TCRdb table, and some are missing; sequencing was by immunoSEQ multiplex PCR. The repertoire has over 75,000 clones, more than 75% of them found once; the top ten carry approximately 15%. The sequencing here drew on PBMCs, taken around atezolizumab (anti-PD-L1) treatment. The receptors originated from a man in his 60s with urothelial cancer.

Written as DNA, the CDR3 is TGTGCCAGCAGTGAAGGGGGACAGGGAAATCAGCCCCAGCATTTT. Its protein product is CASSEGGQGNQPQHF. The V call is TRBV6-1, the J call TRBJ1-5, with 9 positions matching TRBD1. The CDR3 totals 15 residues. Per germline, CDR1 MNHNS and CDR2 SASEGT. The trim removed 1 base at V and 4 bases at J, leaving 2 bases unmatched.

This clone appeared once. The chain combines TRBV6-5 with TRBJ2-1, with 7 bases identical to TRBD2. The CDR3 runs 13 residues. Germline CDR1 reads MNHEY; CDR2 reads SVGAGI. The V gene end was trimmed by 7 bases and the J gene end by 10 bases; junction bases not matched to a gene: 10. The CDR3 DNA reads as TGTGCCAGCACCGTCCCGGGGGGTAGGGAGCAGTTCTTC. Translated: CASTVPGGREQFF.

The J gene is TRBJ2-5, the V gene TRBV5-1; TRBD2 matches at 12 bases. The V segment lost 1 base and the J segment 3 bases; nucleotides outside the gene matches: 4. Germline CDR1 is SGHRS and CDR2 is YFSETQ. This CDR3 region has 16 residues. The chain's CDR3 is CASSLFASGGEETQYF. The CDR3 nucleotides are TGCGCCAGCAGCTTGTTTGCTAGCGGGGGGGAAGAGACCCAGTACTTC.

The chain uses TRBV5-5 and TRBJ1-5; 7 bases are shared with TRBD1. Trimming took 4 bases from V and 5 from J; bases not matched to a gene: 6. CDR3 length: 14 residues. Germline CDR1 is SGHKS and CDR2 is YYEKEE (reference sequence). DNA for the CDR3: TGTGCCAGCAGCCCTCAGGGGGGTCATCAGCCCCAGCATTTT. It translates to CASSPQGGHQPQHF.